This T cell receptor (beta chain) appears in the sequencing data of a study of T cells in Graves' hyperthyroidism and ophthalmopathy. This clonotype was counted ten times or more. TCR beta CDR3 regions were amplified from RNA. When the TCR CDR3 underwent first-round RT-PCR, the HTBI primer set was used. TCRdb passed the multiplex PCR reads through MiXCR, listing each CDR3 protein once. Counted here are under 400,000 distinct CDR3 sequences, around 20% occurring once; the ten biggest clones make up 50% to 65%. This TCR was sampled from a woman between 45 and 60 years old with Graves' hyperthyroidism. The sequenced sample consisted of blood.

The CDR3 DNA is TGTGCCAGCAGCTTAGCCGGGACTAGTAATGAGCAGTTCTTC. This gives the protein CASSLAGTSNEQFF. The chain uses TRBV7-2 and TRBJ2-1; the match to TRBD2 covers 8 bases. J was trimmed by 7 bases and V by 0 bases; bases with no gene match: 2. The length of the CDR3 is 14 residues. The V gene's germline CDR1 is SGHTA and CDR2 FQGNSA. The full variable domain, completed using reference TRBV7-2 and TRBJ2-1, is GAGVSQSPSNKVTEKGKDVELRCDPISGHTALYWYRQSLGQGLEFLIYFQGNSAPDKSGLPSDRFSAERTGGSVSTLTIQRTQQEDSAVYLCASSLAGTSNEQFFGPGTRLTVL.